Each of the 21 T cell receptor beta chains below was sequenced from the same sample in a study of blood T cells in healthy people across ages. The second PCR ran about 6 to 11 cycles with a sample-barcoded 5' primer and J-beta primers. TCRdb analysed the 5' RACE reads with MiXCR anew, one entry per CDR3 protein. This table holds about 680,000 distinct CDR3 sequences, roughly 50% found once. The sample taken for sequencing was blood. The receptors derive from a woman in her sixties in good health.

A few counts support this clonotype. The chain joins TRBV2 to TRBJ2-7; 7 positions agree with TRBD2. The germline V gene has CDR1 SNHLY and CDR2 FYNNEI. V lost 10 bases, J lost 2 bases, and 8 bases stayed unmatched. The CDR3 length is 13 residues. CDR3 in DNA: TGTGCCAAGCGGCCAGCGGGGACCTACGAGCAGTACTTC. Its protein is CAKRPAGTYEQYF.

The V gene is TRBV2, the J gene TRBJ1-1, with D possibly being TRBD1 (5 bases). CDR3 length: 14 amino acids. V lost 3 bases, J lost 3 bases, and 11 bases lay in between. The V gene's germline CDR1 is SNHLY and CDR2 FYNNEI. The CDR3, as DNA: TGTGCCAGCAGTGAGGGGGGGGAGGACACTGAAGCTTTCTTT. Its translation is CASSEGGEDTEAFF.

This chain links TRBV4-1 with TRBJ2-1, with D possibly being TRBD1 (6 bases). The ends were cut back, 4 bases at V and 10 bases at J, with 20 bases in the middle. This CDR3 comprises 15 residues. Germline CDR1 MGHRA, CDR2 YSYEKL. CDR3 DNA: TGCGCCAGCAGCCCCCTTGTGATGGGGGCAGGGGAGCAGTTCTTC. Its translation: CASSPLVMGAGEQFF.

This clonotype showed up many times. CDR3 loop: CSVGASGRLYEQYF. CDR3 in DNA: TGCAGCGTTGGGGCGAGCGGGAGACTCTACGAGCAGTACTTC. The V gene is TRBV29-1, the J gene TRBJ2-7; the match to TRBD2 covers 8 bases. CDR1 SQVTM and CDR2 ANQGSEA come from the germline V gene. Trimming cost V 4 bases and J 3 bases; bases outside gene matches: 8. The CDR3 extends over 14 amino acids.

Note on this clonotype: An end of the junction differs from the germline gene, which may be a read error. This rearrangement joins TRBV7-9 to TRBJ2-3; 11 nucleotides align to TRBD2. This CDR3 spans 18 amino acids. The germline gives CDR1 SEHNR, CDR2 FQNEAQ (reference sequence). CDR3 nucleotide sequence: TGTGCCATCAGCCACCCCGTAGCGGGAGGGGAAAGCACAGATACGCAGTATTTT. It translates to CAISHPVAGGESTDTQYF.

A few counts support this clonotype. This chain uses TRBV29-1 with TRBJ2-3, with D perhaps matching TRBD1 (6 bases). Per the germline V gene, CDR1 is SQVTM and CDR2 is ANQGSEA. Trimming removed 3 bases at V and 2 bases at J, with 9 bases between. CDR3 length: 13 amino acids. DNA of the CDR3: TGCAGCGTTGAGGACAGTTCCACAGATACGCAGTATTTT. The encoded protein is CSVEDSSTDTQYF.

The rearrangement joins TRBV5-1 to TRBJ2-2, with 7 bases lining up with TRBD1. Losses at the gene ends were 3 bases for V and 1 base for J; bases not matched to a gene: 3. From germline, CDR1 is SGHRS and CDR2 YFSETQ. The CDR3 is 15 residues long. CDR3 residues: CASSSTGRNTGELFF. The CDR3, as DNA: TGCGCCAGCAGCTCGACAGGGCGGAACACCGGGGAGCTGTTTTTT.

The V gene is TRBV7-2, the J gene TRBJ2-3, with TRBD1 as a possible D gene (5 bases). This CDR3 region has 16 residues. Germline values: CDR1 SGHTA, CDR2 FQGNSA. The V and J ends lost 1 base and 0 bases respectively, with 11 bases between them. CDR3 residues: CASSLEGFGSTDTQYF. The CDR3 DNA reads TGTGCCAGCAGCTTAGAGGGGTTCGGGAGCACAGATACGCAGTATTTT.

The chain employs TRBV5-1 and TRBJ2-3; 13 nucleotides agree with TRBD2. Per the germline V gene, CDR1 is SGHRS and CDR2 is YFSETQ. Germline trimming cut 0 bases from V and 4 bases from J; bases unmatched to any gene: 2. This CDR3 comprises 16 residues. CDR3 region: CASSLELAGGSDTQYF. The CDR3 bases are TGCGCCAGCAGCTTGGAACTAGCGGGAGGGTCAGATACGCAGTATTTT. Full variable domain (outside the CDR3, taken from reference TRBV5-1 and TRBJ2-3): KAGVTQTPRYLIKTRGQQVTLSCSPISGHRSVSWYQQTPGQGLQFLFEYFSETQRNKGNFPGRFSGRQFSNSRSEMNVSTLELGDSALYLCASSLELAGGSDTQYFGPGTRLTVL.

The chain carries TRBV5-1 and TRBJ2-1; 7 bases line up with TRBD2. The CDR3 totals 13 residues. Germline V gene lookup returns CDR1 SGHRS and CDR2 YFSETQ. V trimming: 5 bases; J trimming: 3 bases; junction bases outside the gene matches: 2. The CDR3 sequence is CASRREFYNEQFF. DNA for the CDR3: TGCGCCAGCAGGCGGGAGTTCTACAATGAGCAGTTCTTC.

This clonotype was counted a few times. V and J are TRBV7-9 and TRBJ1-5; 7 bases fit TRBD1. The CDR3 runs 14 residues. In germline, CDR1 is SEHNR, CDR2 FQNEAQ (reference sequence). Trimming cost V 5 bases and J 4 bases; bases outside gene matches: 5. The CDR3 region is CASSTGQPNQPQHF. The CDR3 coding sequence is TGTGCCAGCAGCACGGGACAGCCGAATCAGCCCCAGCATTTT.

This clonotype was counted only a few times. This chain uses TRBV10-3 with TRBJ2-3, with TRBD2 matching 8 bases. CDR3 length equals 13 residues. Per germline, CDR1 ENHRY and CDR2 SYGVKD. V lost 6 bases to trimming and J lost 3 bases; unmatched junction nucleotides: 2. The CDR3 here is CAIRREATDTQYF. The CDR3 DNA reads TGTGCCATCAGGCGGGAGGCAACAGATACGCAGTATTTT.

The V and J genes are TRBV11-2 and TRBJ2-7; D is unresolved. CDR1 is SGHAT, CDR2 FQNNGV, per germline. The CDR3 spans 14 residues. Trimming took 5 bases from V and 4 from J, leaving 15 bases between them. CDR3 bases: TGTGCCAGCAGCCATAAGTCACCCCTATACGAGCAGTACTTC. Its protein is CASSHKSPLYEQYF.

As regards this clonotype: This may come from a read error, since a much larger clone is one base off. CDR3 region: CASSFPGTGAQETQYF. The DNA of the CDR3 is TGTGCCAGCAGCTTCCCAGGGACAGGGGCACAAGAGACCCAGTACTTC. The V and J genes are TRBV7-2 and TRBJ2-5; TRBD1 matches 10 bases. V trimming: 3 bases; J trimming: 2 bases; junction bases outside the gene matches: 6. The CDR3 extends over 16 amino acids. In germline, CDR1 is SGHTA, CDR2 FQGNSA.

The chain has TRBV20-1 and TRBJ1-5; possibly TRBD1 for D (5 bases). Germline CDR1 reads DFQATT; CDR2 reads SNEGSKA (reference sequence). The CDR3 totals 12 residues. Trimming shortened V by 3 bases and J by 11 bases, and 14 bases separated the two germline ends. The CDR3 bases are TGCAGTGCTAGCGGGGACGGTATGGCCCAGCATTTT. It encodes CSASGDGMAQHF.

The sample holds a few counts of this clonotype. The J gene is TRBJ2-2, the V gene TRBV18; 9 nucleotides match TRBD1. The CDR3 loop spans 17 amino acids. V lost 3 bases to trimming and J lost 0 bases; unmatched junction nucleotides: 5. Germline lookup yields CDR1 KGHSH and CDR2 LQKENI. CDR3 sequence: CASSPMTGGANTGELFF. CDR3 in DNA: TGTGCCAGCTCACCCATGACAGGGGGTGCGAACACCGGGGAGCTGTTTTTT.

CDR3 sequence reads: CSVEDDPQGPFYNEQFF. The CDR3 nucleotides are TGCAGCGTTGAAGATGACCCACAGGGCCCCTTCTACAATGAGCAGTTCTTC. The chain couples TRBV29-1 to TRBJ2-1; a weak D match, TRBD1 (6 bases). The V gene lost 0 bases and the J gene lost 3 bases, with 18 bases spanning the gap. This CDR3 has 17 amino acids. In germline, CDR1 is SQVTM, CDR2 ANQGSEA.

The V gene is TRBV10-3, the J gene TRBJ1-2; D is perhaps TRBD1 (5 bases). Trimming took 0 bases from V and 2 from J, leaving 10 bases between them. Germline V CDR1 and CDR2: ENHRY, SYGVKD. This CDR3 comprises 15 residues. In DNA form, the CDR3 reads TGTGCCATCAGTGAGTCGAGAGGGGCGAACTATGGCTACACCTTC. Residues: CAISESRGANYGYTF.

The chain recombines TRBV7-2 with TRBJ2-5, with 10 bases identical to TRBD1. After removal of 10 bases from V and 4 bases from J, the junction contained 9 bases not matched to a gene. Germline V gives CDR1 SGHTA, CDR2 FQGNSA. The CDR3 extends over 14 amino acids. This CDR3 is CANSAGQGLETQYF. The CDR3 DNA sequence: TGTGCCAACTCGGCGGGACAGGGGTTAGAGACCCAGTACTTC.

This clonotype has a handful of counts. The gene calls are TRBV4-2 and TRBJ2-5, with TRBD1 identical over 7 bases. The CDR3 sequence is 16 residues long. Germline V CDR1 and CDR2: LGHNA, YNFKEQ. V gave up 4 bases and J gave up 2 bases; unmatched junction bases: 10. The CDR3 bases are TGTGCCAGCAGCCCCTATCTACAGGGGAATCAAGAGACCCAGTACTTC. Protein product: CASSPYLQGNQETQYF.

This chain joins TRBV6-5 and TRBJ2-7, with D perhaps TRBD2 (5 bases). Trimming removed 5 bases from V and 0 bases from J, with 14 bases in between. The CDR3 totals 15 residues. CDR1 and CDR2 (germline): MNHEY, SVGAGI. The CDR3 coding sequence is TGTGCCAGCAGTACTAGGCAGTCCCACTCCTACGAGCAGTACTTC. Its protein is CASSTRQSHSYEQYF.